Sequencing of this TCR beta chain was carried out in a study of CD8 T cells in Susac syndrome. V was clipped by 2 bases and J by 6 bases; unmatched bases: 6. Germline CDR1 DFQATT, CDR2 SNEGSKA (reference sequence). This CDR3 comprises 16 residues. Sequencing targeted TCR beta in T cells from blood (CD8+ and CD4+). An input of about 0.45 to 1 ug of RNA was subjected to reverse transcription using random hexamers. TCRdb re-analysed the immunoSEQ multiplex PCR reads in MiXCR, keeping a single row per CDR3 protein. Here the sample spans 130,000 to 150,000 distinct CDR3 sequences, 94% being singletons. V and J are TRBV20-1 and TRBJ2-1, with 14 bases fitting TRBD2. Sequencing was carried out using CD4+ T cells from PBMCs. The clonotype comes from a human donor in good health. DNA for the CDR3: TGCAGTGCTAGAACAGGACTAGCGGGAGGTGGCAATGAGCAGTTCTTC. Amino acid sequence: CSARTGLAGGGNEQFF.